This paragraph reports one TCR beta chain. This entry belongs to a study of blood T cell repertoires in COVID-19. The overall study: Italy, Spain and the United States were the sources of the convalescent and acute COVID-19 samples. The cDNA or gDNA used as material had been derived from T cells, B-cell-depleted T cells, or PBMCs.

Original handling: It was from reference gene primer amplification that nucleated cell counts were estimated. Sequencing used immunoSEQ multiplex PCR; TCRdb keeps in-frame clones, though not all of them. V, J and clone size were drawn from that table, and D and trimming were deduced from the DNA. The profile shows over 250,000 clones, under 90% of them singletons. The CDR3 runs 17 residues. V dropped 4 bases and J dropped 2; count of bases not matched to a gene: 10. Germline loops: CDR1 MDHEN, CDR2 SYDVKM. The J gene is TRBJ2-3, the V gene TRBV28; 9 bases are shared with TRBD1. The TCR sequence derives from a woman in her forties or fifties who had recovered from COVID-19. The specimen was peripheral blood. The CDR3 sequence is CASSSLSGTGYTDTQYF. CDR3 bases: TGTGCCAGCAGTTCACTGTCGGGGACAGGGTACACAGATACGCAGTATTTT.